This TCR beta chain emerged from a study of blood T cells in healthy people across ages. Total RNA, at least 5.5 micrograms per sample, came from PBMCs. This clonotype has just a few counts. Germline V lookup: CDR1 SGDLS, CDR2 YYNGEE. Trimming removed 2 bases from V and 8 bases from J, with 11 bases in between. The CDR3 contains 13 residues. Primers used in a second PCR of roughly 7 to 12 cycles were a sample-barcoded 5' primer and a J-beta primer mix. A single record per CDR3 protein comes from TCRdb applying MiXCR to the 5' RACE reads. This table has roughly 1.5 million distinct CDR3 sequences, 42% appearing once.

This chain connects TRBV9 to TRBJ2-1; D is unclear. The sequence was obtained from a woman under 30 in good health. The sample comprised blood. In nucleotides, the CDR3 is TGTGCCAGCAGCGTCTCGAATCGGGATGAGCAGTTCTTC. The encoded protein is CASSVSNRDEQFF.